This T cell receptor (beta chain) was recovered during a study of cytotoxic CD8 clonotypes in ibrutinib-treated CLL. Study-wide context: Response samples were taken after a median about twelve months of treatment, range 6 to 36. Regarding the study as a whole: Sustained-remission patients were sampled at one set of times and progressing patients at different ones.

Germline loops: CDR1 SGHRS, CDR2 YFSETQ. V dropped 0 bases and J dropped 11 bases, with 15 bases sitting between them. CDR3 length equals 15 residues. This clone was seen more than once but under ten times. Antigen: not known. The method was immunoSEQ multiplex PCR; TCRdb's version includes in-frame clones alone and lacks a portion of them. The sample records fewer than 25,000 clones, roughly 68% being singletons. This sequence originates from a human donor with chronic lymphocytic leukemia. The gene calls are TRBV5-1 and TRBJ1-6; possibly TRBD1 for D (6 bases). Sequences were derived from PBMCs, sampled after 24 months of ibrutinib treatment. This chain's CDR3 is CASSLDWGAGTPLHF. The CDR3 DNA reads TGCGCCAGCAGCTTGGATTGGGGGGCTGGAACACCCCTCCACTTT. Variable domain in full (rest from reference TRBV5-1 and TRBJ1-6): KAGVTQTPRYLIKTRGQQVTLSCSPISGHRSVSWYQQTPGQGLQFLFEYFSETQRNKGNFPGRFSGRQFSNSRSEMNVSTLELGDSALYLCASSLDWGAGTPLHFGNGTRLTVT.